This is a list of T cell receptor beta chains from one sample in a study of Ad26.COV2.S vaccination and SARS-CoV-2 variants. Some clones are missing from TCRdb's copy, which holds only in-frame ones; the method was immunoSEQ multiplex PCR. Here the sample spans hundreds of thousands of clones, 75% to 90% being singletons. Sequencing used peripheral blood, obtained in a trial of Ad26.COV2.S vaccine versus placebo. These receptors came from a person between 18 and 60 years old who received the Ad26.COV2.S COVID-19 vaccine or a placebo. The CDR3 runs from the conserved cysteine through the conserved F or W. A D gene is named only where the DNA matches it firmly. Rows give clone size only sometimes, using once, few, many, or a class for an expanded clone.

clone_size: .; v_call: TRBV5-8; d_call: .; j_call: TRBJ2-5; cdr3_aa: CASSLLTAGRFQETQYF; cdr3_nt: TGTGCCAGCAGCTTGTTAACTGCGGGGCGGTTCCAAGAGACCCAGTACTTC
clone_size: once; v_call: TRBV11-2; d_call: TRBD1; j_call: TRBJ1-3; cdr3_aa: CASTSGTGGFTGNTIYF; cdr3_nt: TGTGCCAGCACCTCCGGGACAGGGGGATTTACTGGAAACACCATATATTTT
clone_size: .; v_call: TRBV7-2; d_call: TRBD1; j_call: TRBJ1-1; cdr3_aa: CASRSTGDGNTEAFF; cdr3_nt: TGTGCCAGCAGATCAACAGGGGACGGGAACACTGAAGCTTTCTTT
clone_size: .; v_call: TRBV21-1; d_call: .; j_call: TRBJ2-7; cdr3_aa: CASTSGPSYEQYF; cdr3_nt: TGTGCCAGCACCTCCGGACCCTCCTACGAGCAGTACTTC
clone_size: .; v_call: TRBV7-2; d_call: TRBD2; j_call: TRBJ2-3; cdr3_aa: CASSREYSGGFYTQYF; cdr3_nt: TGTGCCAGCAGCCGGGAGTATAGCGGGGGATTCTATACGCAGTATTTT
clone_size: .; v_call: TRBV18; d_call: TRBD1; j_call: TRBJ1-2; cdr3_aa: CASSQGTDSGYTF; cdr3_nt: TGTGCCAGCTCACAAGGGACAGATTCTGGCTACACCTTC
clone_size: .; v_call: TRBV9; d_call: TRBD1; j_call: TRBJ2-2; cdr3_aa: CASSVEEGRGHYGELFF; cdr3_nt: TGTGCCAGCAGCGTAGAGGAAGGCAGGGGGCATTACGGGGAGCTGTTTTTT
clone_size: .; v_call: TRBV4-1; d_call: .; j_call: TRBJ1-3; cdr3_aa: CASKEAASSGNTIYF; cdr3_nt: TGCGCCAGCAAAGAGGCTGCCAGCTCTGGAAACACCATATATTTT
clone_size: .; v_call: TRBV15; d_call: .; j_call: TRBJ1-2; cdr3_aa: CATSRMSGVSGYTF; cdr3_nt: TGTGCCACCAGCAGAATGTCAGGGGTTTCGGGCTACACCTTC
clone_size: .; v_call: TRBV4-1; d_call: .; j_call: TRBJ2-3; cdr3_aa: CASSQDRPDTQYF; cdr3_nt: TGCGCCAGCAGCCAAGATAGGCCAGATACGCAGTATTTT
clone_size: .; v_call: TRBV7-3; d_call: .; j_call: TRBJ2-3; cdr3_aa: CASSPRARGTDTQYF; cdr3_nt: TGTGCCAGCAGCCCTCGGGCCCGTGGCACAGATACGCAGTATTTT
clone_size: .; v_call: TRBV5-1; d_call: .; j_call: TRBJ1-2; cdr3_aa: CASSLASTGDPNYGYTF; cdr3_nt: TGCGCCAGCAGCTTGGCGTCGACAGGAGACCCTAACTATGGCTACACCTTC
clone_size: .; v_call: TRBV5-6; d_call: .; j_call: TRBJ2-5; cdr3_aa: CASSPTAYQETQYF; cdr3_nt: TGTGCCAGCAGCCCGACCGCGTACCAAGAGACCCAGTACTTC
clone_size: .; v_call: TRBV5-4; d_call: TRBD2; j_call: TRBJ2-3; cdr3_aa: CASSSAGGRMNTQYF; cdr3_nt: TGTGCCAGCAGCTCCGCCGGCGGGAGGATGAATACGCAGTATTTT
clone_size: .; v_call: TRBV3-1/TRBV3-2; d_call: .; j_call: TRBJ1-2; cdr3_aa: CATHFAAIPYYGYTF; cdr3_nt: TGTGCCACCCATTTCGCCGCGATTCCTTACTATGGCTACACCTTC
clone_size: .; v_call: TRBV21-1; d_call: .; j_call: TRBJ1-2; cdr3_aa: CASSKGDRGRGGYTF; cdr3_nt: TGTGCCAGCAGCAAAGGGGACAGGGGGCGGGGCGGCTACACCTTC
clone_size: few; v_call: TRBV4-1; d_call: .; j_call: TRBJ1-1; cdr3_aa: CASSQAGLMNTEAFF; cdr3_nt: TGCGCCAGCAGCCAAGCCGGACTTATGAACACTGAAGCTTTCTTT
clone_size: .; v_call: TRBV19; d_call: .; j_call: TRBJ2-7; cdr3_aa: CASSPGLLSSYEQYF; cdr3_nt: TGTGCCAGTAGTCCGGGACTCCTAAGCTCCTACGAGCAGTACTTC
clone_size: .; v_call: TRBV28; d_call: .; j_call: TRBJ1-6; cdr3_aa: CASSLLVPSRSPLHF; cdr3_nt: TGTGCCAGCAGTCTCCTCGTACCTTCCCGTTCACCCCTCCACTTT
clone_size: many; v_call: TRBV25-1; d_call: .; j_call: TRBJ2-7; cdr3_aa: CASSVTGTYEQYF; cdr3_nt: TGTGCCAGCAGTGTGACAGGTACATACGAGCAGTACTTC
clone_size: .; v_call: TRBV28; d_call: .; j_call: TRBJ2-5; cdr3_aa: CASSLVGGVGQETQYF; cdr3_nt: TGTGCCAGCAGTTTAGTTGGGGGAGTGGGACAAGAGACCCAGTACTTC
clone_size: .; v_call: TRBV6-5; d_call: .; j_call: TRBJ2-1; cdr3_aa: CASSHNYGSYNEQFF; cdr3_nt: TGTGCCAGCAGCCACAACTACGGCTCCTACAATGAGCAGTTCTTC
clone_size: .; v_call: TRBV4-3; d_call: .; j_call: TRBJ1-1; cdr3_aa: CASSLGPNTEAFF; cdr3_nt: TGCGCCAGCAGCCTTGGACCGAACACTGAAGCTTTCTTT
clone_size: .; v_call: TRBV4-3; d_call: .; j_call: TRBJ1-1; cdr3_aa: CASSQGLAGLNTEAFF; cdr3_nt: TGCGCCAGCAGCCAAGGCCTAGCAGGGTTGAACACTGAAGCTTTCTTT
clone_size: .; v_call: TRBV19; d_call: .; j_call: TRBJ2-3; cdr3_aa: CASSIRVGTDTQYF; cdr3_nt: TGTGCCAGTAGTATAAGAGTTGGGACAGATACGCAGTATTTT
clone_size: .; v_call: TRBV29-1; d_call: TRBD1; j_call: TRBJ1-1; cdr3_aa: CSVPGTGDTEAFF; cdr3_nt: TGCAGCGTTCCCGGGACAGGGGACACTGAAGCTTTCTTT
clone_size: .; v_call: TRBV25-1; d_call: TRBD1; j_call: TRBJ1-4; cdr3_aa: CASSRQGGDEKLFF; cdr3_nt: TGTGCCAGCAGCCGACAGGGGGGAGACGAAAAACTGTTTTTT
clone_size: .; v_call: TRBV12-3/TRBV12-4; d_call: .; j_call: TRBJ1-1; cdr3_aa: CASSSRSRAGAFF; cdr3_nt: TGTGCCAGCAGTTCTCGCTCCAGGGCTGGAGCTTTCTTT
clone_size: .; v_call: TRBV7-7; d_call: TRBD1; j_call: TRBJ1-3; cdr3_aa: CASSPGQGDRNRNTIYF; cdr3_nt: TGTGCTAGCAGCCCGGGACAGGGGGATCGTAATCGAAACACCATATATTTT
clone_size: .; v_call: TRBV19; d_call: .; j_call: TRBJ1-1; cdr3_aa: CASSIGWNTEAFF; cdr3_nt: TGTGCCAGTAGTATTGGGTGGAACACTGAAGCTTTCTTT
clone_size: .; v_call: TRBV3-1/TRBV3-2; d_call: TRBD1; j_call: TRBJ1-3; cdr3_aa: CASSPQGGTGNTIYF; cdr3_nt: TGTGCCAGCAGCCCGCAGGGGGGTACAGGAAACACCATATATTTT
clone_size: .; v_call: TRBV6-5; d_call: .; j_call: TRBJ2-3; cdr3_aa: CASSYWGINTDTQYF; cdr3_nt: TGTGCCAGCAGTTACTGGGGGATCAACACAGATACGCAGTATTTT
clone_size: .; v_call: TRBV12-3/TRBV12-4; d_call: .; j_call: TRBJ2-2; cdr3_aa: CASSLMGTGELFF; cdr3_nt: TGTGCCAGCAGTTTAATGGGCACCGGGGAGCTGTTTTTT
clone_size: .; v_call: TRBV4-3; d_call: .; j_call: TRBJ2-7; cdr3_aa: CASSQDYPASKSSYEQYF; cdr3_nt: TGCGCCAGCAGCCAAGATTACCCCGCCAGCAAAAGCTCCTACGAGCAGTACTTC
clone_size: .; v_call: TRBV4-1; d_call: TRBD1; j_call: TRBJ2-3; cdr3_aa: CASSPRDRGTPSTDTQYF; cdr3_nt: TGCGCCAGCAGCCCTCGGGACAGGGGGACCCCCAGCACAGATACGCAGTATTTT
clone_size: .; v_call: TRBV6-1; d_call: .; j_call: TRBJ2-5; cdr3_aa: CASSDEGAQYF; cdr3_nt: TGTGCCAGCAGTGATGAAGGGGCCCAGTACTTC
clone_size: .; v_call: TRBV7-2; d_call: .; j_call: TRBJ1-1; cdr3_aa: CASSLPTLYGRTEAFF; cdr3_nt: TGTGCCAGCAGCTTACCGACACTTTATGGGAGGACTGAAGCTTTCTTT
clone_size: many; v_call: TRBV7-9; d_call: .; j_call: TRBJ2-1; cdr3_aa: CASSLSGTYWNEQFF; cdr3_nt: TGTGCCAGCAGCCTCTCCGGAACGTACTGGAATGAGCAGTTCTTC
clone_size: .; v_call: TRBV7-9; d_call: .; j_call: TRBJ1-5; cdr3_aa: CASTSGGQPQHF; cdr3_nt: TGTGCCAGCACTTCCGGGGGTCAGCCCCAGCATTTT
clone_size: .; v_call: TRBV2; d_call: .; j_call: TRBJ1-5; cdr3_aa: CASTMEGSNQPQHF; cdr3_nt: TGTGCCAGCACGATGGAAGGGAGCAATCAGCCCCAGCATTTT
clone_size: .; v_call: TRBV5-1; d_call: TRBD2; j_call: TRBJ2-1; cdr3_aa: CASSYLPGGVGEQFF; cdr3_nt: TGCGCCAGCAGCTATTTACCGGGGGGAGTCGGTGAGCAGTTCTTC